This T cell receptor beta chain came from a study of T cell changes during pregnancy in multiple sclerosis. The CDR3 has 16 residues. The germline V gene encodes CDR1 MNHNY and CDR2 SVGAGI (reference sequence). V was clipped by 4 bases and J by 1 base; unmatched bases: 7. The repertoire was sequenced with immunoSEQ multiplex PCR; TCRdb's copy has only in-frame clones and lacks some. Found here are over 50,000 clones, approximately 89% of them singletons; the top ten hold under 2%. Sequenced material: peripheral blood, taken after pregnancy. The chain joins TRBV6-6 to TRBJ1-1; 9 nucleotides agree with TRBD1. The receptor was isolated from a female donor with multiple sclerosis, enrolled in a pregnancy study. For the CDR3, the DNA is TGTGCCAGCAGTTCCGGGACAGGGAGGGGGAACACTGAAGCTTTCTTT. Translation gives CASSSGTGRGNTEAFF.